Each of the 3 T cell receptor beta chains below was sequenced from the same sample in a study of CD4 T cells in relation to SARS-CoV-2 and coronaviruses. Produced via immunoSEQ multiplex PCR; TCRdb's table is partial and in-frame only. The data contain about 22,000 clones, under 80% of them singletons. Before the COVID-19 pandemic, during about 2010-2018, CD4+ T cells were taken from unexposed donors. The cells were cultured for about ten days before CD4+ T cells were isolated. Their antigens remain unidentified. The sample taken for sequencing was CD4+ T cells from PBMCs, cultured in vitro. These receptor sequences come from a human donor in good health.

This chain connects TRBV6-4 to TRBJ2-1; 10 bases align to TRBD2. Trimming at V came to 5 bases and at J to 4 bases, leaving 5 bases not matched to a gene. The CDR3 totals 15 residues. From germline, CDR1 is MRHNA and CDR2 SNTAGT. CDR3: CASSSGLAEYNEQFF. CDR3 nucleotide sequence: TGTGCCAGCAGTTCCGGACTAGCGGAGTACAATGAGCAGTTCTTC.

For the CDR3, the DNA is TGTGCCACCAGTGATCCCGGGACAGGGGACACCTACGAGCAGTACTTC. Protein: CATSDPGTGDTYEQYF. The chain recombines TRBV24-1 with TRBJ2-7; 10 positions match TRBD1. The trim removed 3 bases at V and 2 bases at J, leaving 6 bases unmatched. The germline V gene encodes CDR1 KGHDR and CDR2 SFDVKD. The CDR3 consists of 16 residues.

CDR3 bases: TGTGCCAGCGGGGGACAGGGAGGATTCTATGGCTACACCTTC. Translating it yields CASGGQGGFYGYTF. The rearrangement uses TRBV7-9 and TRBJ1-2, with TRBD1 matching 9 bases. Trimming took 8 bases from V and 4 from J; bases not matched to a gene: 8. The CDR3 runs to 14 residues. Germline CDR1 SEHNR, CDR2 FQNEAQ (reference sequence). The full variable domain, rest sourced from reference TRBV7-9 and TRBJ1-2, is DTGVSQNPRHKITKRGQNVTFRCDPISEHNRLYWYRQTLGQGPEFLTYFQNEAQLEKSRLLSDRFSAERPKGSFSTLEIQRTEQGDSAMYLCASGGQGGFYGYTFGSGTRLTVV.